This T cell receptor (beta chain) was captured in a study of beta chain features in type 1 diabetes (dated by TCRdb to 2016 to 2019). For the wider study: Mean age, gender distribution, total cell number and subset yield were not different between patients and healthy donors. Across all samples, almost 110 million sorted cells were examined, and cell number per subset correlated strongly with RNA yield. The study compared the TCRB repertoires of sorted circulating CD4+ T cell subsets in recently diagnosed type 1 diabetes patients with those in matched healthy donors. Regulatory and stem cell-like memory subsets were isolated from only 8 patients and about 8 healthy donors, whereas naive and central memory subsets came from all 28 donors.

The research as a whole found: HLA sub-analyses involved small numbers of individuals, so any influence of HLA type on TCRB rearrangement remained unresolved. PCR might favor shorter templates, but patient and control samples were amplified and corrected together, so any skew would affect both groups equally. Naive, central memory and regulatory TCRB repertoires appeared more similar among patients than among healthy donors. Fewer insertions and more nucleotide deletions at VDJ recombination sites were observed in patients with type 1 diabetes, implying thymic rearrangement abnormalities. Type 1 diabetes patients showed a moderate but significant shortening of TCRB CDR3 length in all four CD4+ subsets. Because cDNA was sequenced instead of genomic DNA, highly expressing activated cells could be over-represented, though the groups showed no difference in activation or CD3 levels.

A single peripheral blood draw of around 0.11 L on average was collected from each donor into heparinised tubes. A BD FACSAria II was used to sort naive, central memory, regulatory and stem cell-like memory CD4+ T cells with a panel that included CD45RO, CCR7, CD25, CD127, CD95 and CD27. All sorted populations exceeded 95% purity. PBMCs were separated immediately by Lymphoprep density gradient centrifugation and were stained directly, without being cultured. So that batch effects would be minimized, each experiment stained and sorted samples in pairs, pairing one healthy donor with one patient. The High Capacity cDNA Reverse Transcription Kit was used to reverse transcribe all of the isolated RNA, meaning that expressed TCRB transcripts were what got sequenced. For stem cell-like memory T cell samples, survey-depth immunoSEQ sequencing was used, averaging about 1.01 million total reads per sample. Sorted cells were lysed in RLT buffer and RNA was extracted with DNase-treated RNeasy Micro or Mini kits, depending on cell number. To prevent cross-contamination, each cell subset was processed individually, whereas patient and healthy donor samples were processed jointly. The immunoSEQ multiplex PCR was used to amplify TCRB sequences from cDNA, generating 87-bp fragments that spanned the CDR3 region. The amplicons were sequenced using the Illumina HiSeq platform. Per the source publication's procedure: PCR bias was computationally corrected using synthetic template baselines, reads within Hamming distance 2 were collapsed, and singletons that could not be merged were discarded. Reads were aligned against IMGT to assign V, D and J genes, CDR3 length and insertions or deletions at six rearrangement sites. Clonotype counts were normalized to sorted cell number within each subset before computing true diversity and Gini coefficients with the tcR R package. The overlap coefficient, calculated on TCRB nucleotide sequences, was used to quantify repertoire sharing. Entries here come from immuneACCESS through TCRdb and include only in-frame sequences with V and J called. Some clones fail to appear in such tables; in the studies checked, an unresolved V gene covers under half of the shortfall, and the cause of the remainder is unknown. V, J and clone size derive from that table, while D and trimming were established from the DNA sequence. The sample includes approximately 90,000 clones, with around a third observed a single time. Together, the top ten hold 0.4% to 0.45% of the sample.

A word on this clone: What this receptor recognizes is not known. Base qualities were left out, and no much larger clone turns up one base away.

Sample: stem cell memory CD4+ T cells from blood. Interpreted using the paper, the cell subset or site label stands for: stem cell-like memory CD4+ T cells. The source is a woman younger than 30 in good health.

The DNA reads TGTGCCAGCAGTTACTCCGCAGCGGGCTATGGCTACACCTTC. Its amino acids are CASSYSAAGYGYTF. Recombination linked TRBV6-5 to TRBJ1-2; the D segment cannot be called with confidence. Reading the germline V gene gives CDR1 MNHEY and CDR2 SVGAGI. There are 14 amino acids in the CDR3, from cysteine to phenylalanine inclusive. Just the 42-base CDR3 DNA is kept, in frame starting at base 1. V is pared back by 0 bases and J by 4 bases, with 9 bases lying between the germline termini.